This T cell receptor (beta chain) was found in a study of OX40 agonist ivuxolimab in advanced cancers. Study as a whole: Therapy given before enrollment (anti-PD-1, anti-PD-L1 or anti-CTLA-4) was allowed, and 40% had some.

Study results and limitations: Low clonal expansion, among the lowest seen, marked partial responders at 0.1-3.0 mg/kg.

This CDR3 has 16 amino acids. J lost 1 base, V lost 6 bases, and 5 bases had no gene match. Germline CDR1 and CDR2: LGHNA and YNFKEQ. Method: immunoSEQ multiplex PCR; TCRdb's copy keeps in-frame clones and lacks some. The table has 65,000 to 80,000 clones, about 85% seen once. As for this clone: What it binds is not known.

The chain has TRBV4-2 and TRBJ2-2; TRBD2 agrees at 10 bases. The sample consisted of CD4+ or CD8+ T cells sorted from blood, taken in a trial of the OX40 agonist ivuxolimab. The TCR originated in an adult with an advanced solid tumor such as melanoma, head and neck, liver or kidney cancer. DNA for the CDR3: TGTGCCAGCAGGCCAAGGACTAGCGGGAACACCGGGGAGCTGTTTTTT. It specifies CASRPRTSGNTGELFF.